This TCR beta chain was profiled in a study of blood T cell repertoires in COVID-19. Background on the study: The origin of the acute and convalescent COVID-19 samples was the United States, Italy and Spain. The cDNA or gDNA used as material had been derived from T cells, B-cell-depleted T cells, or PBMCs.

Deletions cut 1 base from V and 4 bases from J, with 7 bases between. Germline V gives CDR1 SNHLY, CDR2 FYNNEI. The CDR3 runs 13 residues. A word on this clone: The same CDR3 also results from other DNA sequences found in this sample.

Method: immunoSEQ multiplex PCR; TCRdb's copy keeps in-frame clones and lacks some. This table holds under 60,000 clones, roughly 80% found once. This chain uses TRBV2 with TRBJ1-2; D ambiguous. The sample taken for sequencing was peripheral blood. This receptor was taken from a human donor in a cohort sampled during active COVID-19. The CDR3: CASSEVGSYGYTF. Written as DNA, the CDR3 is TGTGCCAGCAGTGAAGTAGGGAGCTATGGCTACACCTTC.